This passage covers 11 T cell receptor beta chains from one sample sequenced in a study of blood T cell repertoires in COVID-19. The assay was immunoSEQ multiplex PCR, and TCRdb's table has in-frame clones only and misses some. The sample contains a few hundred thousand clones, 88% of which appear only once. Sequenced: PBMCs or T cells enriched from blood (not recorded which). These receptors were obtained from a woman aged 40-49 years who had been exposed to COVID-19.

CDR3 residues: CASSLGHRNEQFF. Written as DNA, the CDR3 is TGTGCCAGCAGCCTTGGACATCGAAATGAGCAGTTCTTC. The chain couples TRBV7-3 to TRBJ2-1; TRBD1 is a possible D gene (5 bases). Germline V lookup: CDR1 SGHTA, CDR2 FQGTGA. Trimming cost V 5 bases and J 7 bases, with 12 bases left between them. This CDR3 comprises 13 residues.

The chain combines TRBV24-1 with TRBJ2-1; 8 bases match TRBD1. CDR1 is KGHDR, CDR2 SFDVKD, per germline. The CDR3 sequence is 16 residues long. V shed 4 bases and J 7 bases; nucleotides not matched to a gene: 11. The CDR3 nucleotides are TGTGCCACCAGTGACTCCACAGGGGGATTAAGGAATGAGCAGTTCTTC. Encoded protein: CATSDSTGGLRNEQFF.

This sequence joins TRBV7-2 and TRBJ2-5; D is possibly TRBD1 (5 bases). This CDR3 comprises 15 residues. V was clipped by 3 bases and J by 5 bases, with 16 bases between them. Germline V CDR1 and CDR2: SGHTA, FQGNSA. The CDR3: CASSLSSRAGETQYF. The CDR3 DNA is TGTGCCAGCAGCTTGAGTAGCAGGGCCGGGGAGACCCAGTACTTC.

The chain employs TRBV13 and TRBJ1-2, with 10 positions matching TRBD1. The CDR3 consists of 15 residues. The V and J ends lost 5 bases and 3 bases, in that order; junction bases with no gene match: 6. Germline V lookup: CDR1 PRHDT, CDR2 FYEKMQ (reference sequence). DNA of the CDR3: TGTGCCAGCAGCCACCAGACAGGGGGCTACTATGGCTACACCTTC. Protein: CASSHQTGGYYGYTF.

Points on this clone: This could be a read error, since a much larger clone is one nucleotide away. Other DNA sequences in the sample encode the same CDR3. CDR3 amino acids: CASSQNSNQPQHF. The CDR3 nucleotides are TGTGCCAGCAGCCAAAATAGCAATCAGCCCCAGCATTTT. The chain carries TRBV2 and TRBJ1-5; D unresolved. V lost 6 bases and J lost 0, with 6 bases in between. Germline V gene lookup returns CDR1 SNHLY and CDR2 FYNNEI. The CDR3 has 13 residues.

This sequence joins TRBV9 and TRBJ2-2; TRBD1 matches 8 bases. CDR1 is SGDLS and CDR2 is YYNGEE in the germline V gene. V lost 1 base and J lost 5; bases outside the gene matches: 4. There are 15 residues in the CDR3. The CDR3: CASSVRTGGTGELFF. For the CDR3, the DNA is TGTGCCAGCAGCGTAAGAACAGGGGGGACCGGGGAGCTGTTTTTT. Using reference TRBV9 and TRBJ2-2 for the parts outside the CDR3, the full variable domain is DSGVTQTPKHLITATGQRVTLRCSPRSGDLSVYWYQQSLDQGLQFLIQYYNGEERAKGNILERFSAQQFPDLHSELNLSSLELGDSALYFCASSVRTGGTGELFFGEGSRLTVL.

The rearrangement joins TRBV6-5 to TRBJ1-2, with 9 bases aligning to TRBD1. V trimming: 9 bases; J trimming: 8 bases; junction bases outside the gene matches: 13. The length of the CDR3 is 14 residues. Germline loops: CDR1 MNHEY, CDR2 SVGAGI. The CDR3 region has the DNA TGTGCCAGTCTTCCTCAAACAGGGGGCGAAGGCTACACCTTC. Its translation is CASLPQTGGEGYTF.

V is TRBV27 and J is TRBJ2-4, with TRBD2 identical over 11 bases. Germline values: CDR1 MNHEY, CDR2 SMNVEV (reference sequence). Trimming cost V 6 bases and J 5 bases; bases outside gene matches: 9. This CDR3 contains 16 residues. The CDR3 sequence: CASSATSGGPQNIQYF. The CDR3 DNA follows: TGTGCCAGCAGCGCTACTAGCGGGGGTCCCCAAAACATTCAGTACTTC.

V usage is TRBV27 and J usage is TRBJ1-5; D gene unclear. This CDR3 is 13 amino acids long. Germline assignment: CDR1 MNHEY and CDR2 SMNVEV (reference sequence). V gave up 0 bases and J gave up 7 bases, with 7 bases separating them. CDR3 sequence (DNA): TGTGCCAGCAGTTTATCCTACCGCCAGCCCCAGCATTTT. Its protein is CASSLSYRQPQHF.

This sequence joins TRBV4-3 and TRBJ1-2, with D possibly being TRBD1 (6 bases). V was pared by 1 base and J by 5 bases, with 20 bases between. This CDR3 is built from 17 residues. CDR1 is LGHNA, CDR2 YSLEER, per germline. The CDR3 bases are TGCGCCAGCAGCCAAGTATCGGCTGGGGGGGCAGGTTATGGCTACACCTTC. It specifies CASSQVSAGGAGYGYTF.

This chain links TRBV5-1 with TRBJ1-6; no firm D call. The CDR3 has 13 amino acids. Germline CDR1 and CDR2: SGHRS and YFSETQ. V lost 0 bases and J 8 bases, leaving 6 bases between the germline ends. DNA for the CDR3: TGCGCCAGCAGCTTGGTCCGTGATTCACCCCTCCACTTT. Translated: CASSLVRDSPLHF.